This T cell receptor (beta chain) was observed in a study of tumor-infiltrating lymphocytes in localized non-small cell lung cancer. Data came from immunoSEQ multiplex PCR; TCRdb stores just in-frame clones and leaves some out. The repertoire holds roughly 13,000 clones, with around 65% as singletons. The sample taken for sequencing was uninvolved lung tissue not adjacent to the tumor. The sequence was collected from a human donor with non-small cell lung cancer.

The CDR3 DNA reads TGTGCCAGCAGCTTAGGCGGGGGGGAGGGAGAGACCCAGTACTTC. Translated: CASSLGGGEGETQYF. The chain employs TRBV7-8 and TRBJ2-5; 9 bases align to TRBD2. V dropped 1 base and J dropped 4; count of bases not matched to a gene: 4. Germline V CDR1 and CDR2: SGHVS, FQNEAQ. The CDR3 spans 15 residues.